This TCR beta chain derives from a study of STAT5B mutations in CD4+ large granular lymphocyte leukemia. V dropped 8 bases and J dropped 0 bases, with 10 bases sitting between them. Germline assignment: CDR1 SNHLY and CDR2 FYNNEI. The CDR3 sequence is 13 residues long. Assay: immunoSEQ multiplex PCR; the TCRdb copy retains only in-frame clones and omits some. The data show roughly 40,000 clones, with approximately 84% seen just once and approximately 0.35% held by the top ten. The V gene is TRBV2, the J gene TRBJ2-5; D call uncertain. The sequencing input was CD4+ T cells from blood buffy coats. The clonotype comes from a human donor in good health. CDR3 sequence: CASQRRNQETQYF. Written as DNA, the CDR3 is TGTGCCAGCCAGAGGAGAAACCAAGAGACCCAGTACTTC.